This entry lists 27 T cell receptor beta chains sequenced from one sample in a study of T cell repertoires in cytomegalovirus infection. TCRdb re-derived calls from the reads in MiXCR, one entry per CDR3 protein. The sample has 40,000 to 55,000 distinct CDR3 sequences, 15% to 25% seen once. The antigens these receptors bind are not known. The source was CD8+ T cells from cultured PBMCs, collected from culture after CMV antigen stimulation. The receptors shown here come from a human donor in good health (CMV status not recorded). Some clones in this sample may be carry-over from other donors' samples.

This clonotype was seen more than once but under ten times. The chain links TRBV4-2 to TRBJ1-6, with a weak D call TRBD1 (5 bases). The CDR3 contains 18 residues. Germline CDR1 reads LGHNA; CDR2 reads YNFKEQ. Trimming stripped 0 bases from V and 7 bases from J, with 19 bases between. The chain's CDR3 is CASSQDTIGGGANSPLHF. Here the CDR3 DNA reads TGTGCCAGCAGCCAAGATACAATTGGTGGCGGGGCCAATTCACCCCTCCACTTT.

This clonotype showed up many times. V and J are TRBV5-6 and TRBJ2-7, with TRBD2 identical over 13 bases. J lost 6 bases, V lost 4 bases, and 16 bases had no gene match. The CDR3 is 18 residues long. Germline-derived CDR1 and CDR2 are SGHDT and YYEEEE. The DNA of the CDR3 is TGTGCCAGCAGCCGAGGACTAGCGGGAGAGAAAGGGGGCCTCGAGCAGTACTTC. This sequence encodes CASSRGLAGEKGGLEQYF.

In this sample, this clonotype turned up many times. The V gene is TRBV7-9, the J gene TRBJ2-5; 7 bases line up with TRBD2. Germline CDR1 is SEHNR and CDR2 is FQNEAQ (reference sequence). Trimming cost V 8 bases and J 3 bases; bases outside gene matches: 6. This CDR3 region has 13 residues. CDR3 in DNA: TGTGCCAGCTGCCCTGCGGGAGAAGAGACCCAGTACTTC. The encoded protein is CASCPAGEETQYF.

This clonotype has more than one count but fewer than ten. The V and J genes are TRBV29-1 and TRBJ2-2, with TRBD2 matching 7 bases. Germline CDR1 and CDR2: SQVTM and ANQGSEA. V was pared by 6 bases and J by 4 bases, with 2 bases of the junction left unmatched. This CDR3 comprises 12 residues. CDR3: CSVPGGTGELFF. The CDR3 DNA reads TGCAGCGTCCCGGGAGGCACCGGGGAGCTGTTTTTT.

J is TRBJ1-1 and V is TRBV6-2 or TRBV6-3; 7 bases fit TRBD1. The junction had 8 bases not matched to a gene; V was cut back by 6 bases and J by 4 bases. The germline CDR1 and CDR2 sequences are MNHEY and SVGEGT. This CDR3 contains 14 residues. Here the CDR3 reads CASRPDRVSTEAFF. CDR3 DNA: TGTGCCAGCAGACCCGACAGGGTGTCCACTGAAGCTTTCTTT.

This clonotype showed up many times. CDR3 residues: CASRGQGGEQYF. In DNA form, the CDR3 reads TGTGCCAGCAGGGGACAGGGGGGCGAGCAGTACTTC. The chain links TRBV6-1 to TRBJ2-7; TRBD1 matches 11 bases. The CDR3 runs to 12 residues. V shed 6 bases and J 6 bases; nucleotides not matched to a gene: 1. The germline CDR1 and CDR2 sequences are MNHNS and SASEGT.

This clonotype was seen only a few times. The chain has TRBV10-2 and TRBJ2-3, with 9 bases lining up with TRBD2. The CDR3 loop spans 18 amino acids. Germline trimming cut 3 bases from V and 0 bases from J; bases unmatched to any gene: 10. The germline V gene has CDR1 WSHSY and CDR2 SAAADI. CDR3 bases: TGCGCCAGCAGTGATCTTAGCGGGAGTGCTACTAGCACAGATACGCAGTATTTT. Translating gives CASSDLSGSATSTDTQYF.

This clonotype has a handful of counts. The chain uses TRBV7-6 and TRBJ1-1, with D perhaps TRBD1 (5 bases). The V end was cut by 1 base, the J end by 0 bases, with 9 bases between. The CDR3 has 15 residues. In germline, CDR1 is SGHVS, CDR2 FNYEAQ. CDR3 in amino acids: CASSLEQVVNTEAFF. In nucleotides, the CDR3 is TGTGCCAGCAGCTTAGAACAGGTCGTGAACACTGAAGCTTTCTTT. The whole variable domain, filled in from reference TRBV7-6 and TRBJ1-1, reads GAGVSQSPRYKVTKRGQDVALRCDPISGHVSLYWYRQALGQGPEFLTYFNYEAQQDKSGLPNDRFSAERPEGSISTLTIQRTEQRDSAMYRCASSLEQVVNTEAFFGQGTRLTVV.

The chain is built from TRBV7-2 and TRBJ1-5; D uncertain. Germline CDR1 SGHTA, CDR2 FQGNSA. The CDR3 length is 15 residues. Trimming left V 6 bases short and J 4 bases short, with 16 bases between. Here the CDR3 reads CASSSGRQPNQPQHF. The CDR3, as DNA: TGTGCCAGCAGTTCCGGGAGGCAGCCTAATCAGCCCCAGCATTTT.

This clonotype showed up many times. The chain combines TRBV6-5 with TRBJ1-1; the match to TRBD1 covers 10 bases. Trimming took 6 bases from V and 5 from J; bases not matched to a gene: 6. Germline V CDR1 and CDR2: MNHEY, SVGAGI. The CDR3 is 14 amino acids. CDR3 sequence: CASSLGQGGTEAFF. The CDR3 DNA sequence: TGTGCCAGCAGCCTAGGACAGGGGGGGACTGAAGCTTTCTTT.

The V call is TRBV7-9, the J call TRBJ2-1; 8 bases agree with TRBD2. Germline V gives CDR1 SEHNR, CDR2 FQNEAQ (reference sequence). Trimming at V came to 5 bases and at J to 12 bases, leaving 12 bases not matched to a gene. CDR3 length: 14 residues. In DNA, the CDR3 is TGTGCCAGCAGCGTCTTGGCGGGAGGCGTCGGGCAGTTCTTC. Amino acids: CASSVLAGGVGQFF.

This clonotype was recorded a few times. The V call is TRBV12-3 or TRBV12-4, the J call TRBJ2-7; D perhaps matches TRBD1 (5 bases). The V gene lost 1 base and the J gene lost 4 bases, with 11 bases spanning the gap. The CDR3 contains 14 residues. CDR3 region: CASSLGTGTYEQYF. The CDR3, as DNA: TGTGCCAGCAGTTTAGGCACAGGCACTTACGAGCAGTACTTC.

The chain joins TRBV10-3 to TRBJ2-5, with TRBD2 identical over 7 bases. From germline, CDR1 is ENHRY and CDR2 SYGVKD. The V and J ends lost 10 bases and 0 bases, in that order; junction bases with no gene match: 11. This CDR3 is 15 amino acids long. The CDR3 bases are TGTGCCACCCGTGGGGGGGGATCGTACCAAGAGACCCAGTACTTC. Its protein product is CATRGGGSYQETQYF.

This clonotype showed up just a few times. The rearrangement links TRBV28 to TRBJ2-7, with TRBD2 matching 12 bases. This CDR3 spans 19 amino acids. V was clipped by 4 bases and J by 2 bases; unmatched bases: 15. Germline values: CDR1 MDHEN, CDR2 SYDVKM. The CDR3 loop is CASSSPRPLAGGLAYEQYF. The CDR3 bases are TGTGCCAGCAGTTCTCCACGCCCCCTAGCGGGAGGGCTCGCCTACGAGCAGTACTTC.

This chain uses TRBV12-3 or TRBV12-4 with TRBJ1-6; D unclear. V lost 1 base, J lost 6 bases, and 16 bases lay in between. This CDR3 contains 17 residues. The CDR3 DNA follows: TGTGCCAGCAGTTTAGTCCCGCCCGGACGGCTTAATTCACCCCTCCACTTT. Translated, it gives CASSLVPPGRLNSPLHF.

This clonotype has a count of ten or more. This chain uses TRBV7-2 with TRBJ1-1; possible D gene TRBD1, 5 bases. This CDR3 is 14 amino acids long. Trimming removed 5 bases from V and 4 bases from J, with 14 bases in between. The germline gives CDR1 SGHTA, CDR2 FQGNSA. The chain's CDR3 is CASSTMGLITEAFF. The CDR3, as DNA: TGTGCCAGCAGCACAATGGGGCTTATCACTGAAGCTTTCTTT.

This chain links TRBV28 with TRBJ2-1; no clear D. The CDR3 totals 16 residues. The germline gives CDR1 MDHEN, CDR2 SYDVKM. Trimming pared 5 bases from V and 0 bases from J, leaving 14 bases between. The CDR3 is CASSALTQSSYNEQFF. CDR3 DNA: TGTGCCAGCAGTGCCCTAACACAGAGCTCCTACAATGAGCAGTTCTTC.

This clonotype was counted only a few times. The chain employs TRBV27 and TRBJ2-7; no clear D. V was clipped by 6 bases and J by 1 base, with 7 bases between them. The CDR3 has 12 amino acids. Germline V gene data show CDR1 as MNHEY and CDR2 as SMNVEV (reference sequence). CDR3 bases: TGTGCCAGCAGGGACCTTTCCTACGAGCAGTACTTC. Residues: CASRDLSYEQYF.

The chain links TRBV12-3 or TRBV12-4 to TRBJ2-1, with 7 bases that match TRBD2. V gave up 6 bases and J gave up 3 bases; unmatched junction bases: 5. The CDR3 extends over 14 amino acids. CDR3 DNA sequence: TGTGCCAGCAGCCCCAGCGGGATCTACAATGAGCAGTTCTTC. Residues: CASSPSGIYNEQFF.

Only a few counts were recorded for this clonotype. The rearrangement joins TRBV9 to TRBJ2-2, with D uncertain. Trimming pared 0 bases from V and 8 bases from J, leaving 8 bases between. Germline V gene sequence: CDR1 SGDLS, CDR2 YYNGEE. The CDR3 extends over 13 amino acids. The CDR3 reads CASSVAGRGELFF. Here the CDR3 DNA reads TGTGCCAGCAGCGTAGCTGGCCGGGGGGAGCTGTTTTTT.

The rearrangement uses TRBV7-8 and TRBJ2-7; maybe TRBD2 (5 bases). Germline-derived CDR1 and CDR2 are SGHVS and FQNEAQ. Trimming cost V 2 bases and J 4 bases, with 15 bases left between them. The CDR3 is made up of 15 amino acids. This CDR3 reads CASSLRENPFYEQYF. The CDR3 region has the DNA TGTGCCAGCAGCTTAAGGGAGAACCCCTTTTACGAGCAGTACTTC.

This clonotype was observed a few times. The V and J genes are TRBV7-9 and TRBJ2-7; 9 bases align to TRBD1. CDR1 SEHNR and CDR2 FQNEAQ come from the germline V gene (reference sequence). This CDR3 is 16 amino acids long. J lost 2 bases, V lost 3 bases, and 8 bases had no gene match. CDR3: CASSFAPGQGPYEQYF. The DNA of the CDR3 is TGTGCCAGCAGCTTTGCTCCGGGACAGGGTCCCTACGAGCAGTACTTC.

This clonotype was counted between two and nine times. The chain employs TRBV19 and TRBJ2-1, with D perhaps TRBD1 or TRBD2 (7 bases each). The CDR3 is 14 residues long. Looked up from germline, CDR1 is LNHDA and CDR2 is SQIVND (reference sequence). V was clipped by 8 bases and J by 8 bases, with 19 bases between them. CDR3 protein: CASQGGDSSDEQFF. CDR3 DNA sequence: TGTGCCAGTCAGGGGGGGGACTCTTCCGATGAGCAGTTCTTC. The entire variable domain, with the rest obtained from reference TRBV19 and TRBJ2-1, is as follows: DGGITQSPKYLFRKEGQNVTLSCEQNLNHDAMYWYRQDPGQGLRLIYYSQIVNDFQKGDIAEGYSVSREKKESFPLTVTSAQKNPTAFYLCASQGGDSSDEQFFGPGTRLTVL.

The chain couples TRBV9 to TRBJ2-4; D assignment may be TRBD1 or TRBD2 (5 bases each). From germline, CDR1 is SGDLS and CDR2 YYNGEE. Between the trimmed V and J ends, which lost 1 base and 0 bases, there was a span of 11 bases. The CDR3 is made up of 16 amino acids. Here the CDR3 DNA reads TGTGCCAGCAGCGTATGGGACCAAGGAGCCAAAAACATTCAGTACTTC. Translating it yields CASSVWDQGAKNIQYF.

This sequence joins TRBV11-1 and TRBJ2-7; TRBD2 matches at 8 bases. Unmatched junction bases numbered 16, after V lost 6 bases and J lost 0 bases. The germline V gene encodes CDR1 SGHAT and CDR2 FQDESV (reference sequence). CDR3 length: 18 residues. The CDR3 loop is CASSSNEVRRGASYEQYF. The DNA for the CDR3 is TGTGCCAGCAGTTCAAACGAGGTCCGGCGGGGGGCCTCCTACGAGCAGTACTTC.

V usage is TRBV10-3 and J usage is TRBJ2-7; 9 bases fit TRBD1. There are 16 residues in the CDR3. The V gene end was trimmed by 3 bases and the J gene end by 4 bases; junction bases not matched to a gene: 10. CDR1 ENHRY and CDR2 SYGVKD come from the germline V gene. As DNA, the CDR3 is TGTGCCATCAGTGACCGGGACAGGGAGACCCCGTACGAGCAGTACTTC. Translation: CAISDRDRETPYEQYF.

This clonotype was detected only a few times. The V and J genes are TRBV7-9 and TRBJ2-2; D gene ambiguous. Per germline, CDR1 SEHNR and CDR2 FQNEAQ (reference sequence). Trimming stripped 0 bases from V and 3 bases from J, with 8 bases between. This CDR3 has 15 amino acids. The CDR3 DNA follows: TGTGCCAGCAGCTTAGCAGGGTCCGACACCGGGGAGCTGTTTTTT. Protein: CASSLAGSDTGELFF. Complete variable domain (other parts from reference TRBV7-9 and TRBJ2-2): DTGVSQNPRHKITKRGQNVTFRCDPISEHNRLYWYRQTLGQGPEFLTYFQNEAQLEKSRLLSDRFSAERPKGSFSTLEIQRTEQGDSAMYLCASSLAGSDTGELFFGEGSRLTVL.